Below are 17 T cell receptor beta chains sequenced from a single sample in a study of CD8+ T cells in alopecia areata. Treatment in this sample: oral pan-JAK inhibitor, 5-10 mg twice daily. The authors extracted RNA and reverse transcribed it into cDNA as the sequencing template. Sequencing used immunoSEQ multiplex PCR; TCRdb keeps in-frame clones, though not all of them. The sample has approximately 180,000 clones, under 80% seen once. The specimen comprised CD4+ T cells sorted from blood, sampled at approximately week 50, from a patient treated with tofacitinib. These receptors were obtained from a human donor with alopecia areata.

This clone showed up just a few times. The chain employs TRBV14 and TRBJ2-1; D remains ambiguous. Trimming took 4 bases from V and 2 from J, leaving 12 bases between them. This CDR3 comprises 15 residues. Germline lookup yields CDR1 SGHDN and CDR2 FVKESK. The CDR3 nucleotides are TGTGCCAGCAGCCTGAGTCCCCCCACCTACAATGAGCAGTTCTTC. Its protein product is CASSLSPPTYNEQFF. Complete variable domain (other parts from reference TRBV14 and TRBJ2-1): EAGVTQFPSHSVIEKGQTVTLRCDPISGHDNLYWYRRVMGKEIKFLLHFVKESKQDESGMPNNRFLAERTGGTYSTLKVQPAELEDSGVYFCASSLSPPTYNEQFFGPGTRLTVL.

The chain uses TRBV5-6 and TRBJ1-5, with D perhaps matching TRBD1 (5 bases). CDR1 and CDR2 from the germline V gene are SGHDT and YYEEEE. This CDR3 has 14 residues. Trimming cost V 0 bases and J 6 bases, with 10 bases left between them. The DNA of the CDR3 is TGTGCCAGCAGCTTGGACAGGACCAGTCAGCCCCAGCATTTT. Its translation: CASSLDRTSQPQHF.

This chain joins TRBV4-3 and TRBJ1-2; D gene unclear. V was shortened by 1 base and J by 0 bases, with 9 bases between the two germline ends. The CDR3 runs 15 residues. The germline V gene encodes CDR1 LGHNA and CDR2 YSLEER. This CDR3 reads CASSQAGLANYGYTF. The DNA for the CDR3 is TGCGCCAGCAGCCAAGCGGGGTTAGCTAACTATGGCTACACCTTC.

V is TRBV9 and J is TRBJ2-5; D may be TRBD1 (5 bases). The CDR3 consists of 13 residues. V lost 1 base and J 5 bases, leaving 9 bases between the germline ends. Germline loops: CDR1 SGDLS, CDR2 YYNGEE. The CDR3 coding sequence is TGTGCCAGCAGCGTAAAGGGGTATGAGACCCAGTACTTC. It specifies CASSVKGYETQYF.

This rearrangement joins TRBV21-1 to TRBJ1-2. TRBV21-1 is annotated as a pseudogene. CDR3 length equals 14 residues. The CDR3 sequence is CASSSRTGIYGYTF. The CDR3 region has the DNA TGTGCCAGCAGCTCGCGAACGGGGATCTATGGCTACACCTTC.

This chain connects TRBV30 to TRBJ2-7, with TRBD2 matching over 8 bases. Germline V gene lookup returns CDR1 GTSNPN and CDR2 SVGIG (reference sequence). After removal of 1 base from V and 4 bases from J, the junction contained 3 bases not matched to a gene. The CDR3 runs 13 residues. The CDR3 reads CAWSAGGQYEQYF. The DNA of the CDR3 is TGTGCCTGGAGTGCGGGGGGGCAGTACGAGCAGTACTTC.

The sample holds a few counts of this clone. Other DNA sequences in this specimen translate into the identical CDR3. This chain connects TRBV20-1 to TRBJ2-5; the D is unclear. Germline values: CDR1 DFQATT, CDR2 SNEGSKA (reference sequence). Trimming shortened V by 2 bases and J by 5 bases, and 3 bases separated the two germline ends. The length of the CDR3 is 10 residues. Here the CDR3 DNA reads TGCAGTGCTAGAATGGAGACCCAGTACTTC. Amino acid sequence: CSARMETQYF.

The V gene is TRBV30, the J gene TRBJ1-1; tentatively, D is TRBD1 (6 bases). Trimming shortened V by 1 base and J by 2 bases, and 17 bases separated the two germline ends. The CDR3 is 16 amino acids. Germline CDR1 and CDR2: GTSNPN and SVGIG (reference sequence). CDR3 protein: CAWSAGAHSVNTEAFF. The DNA for the CDR3 is TGTGCCTGGAGTGCAGGGGCCCACTCCGTAAACACTGAAGCTTTCTTT. The full variable domain, completed using reference TRBV30 and TRBJ1-1, is SQTIHQWPATLVQPVGSPLSLECTVEGTSNPNLYWYRQAAGRGLQLLFYSVGIGQISSEVPQNLSASRPQDRQFILSSKKLLLSDSGFYLCAWSAGAHSVNTEAFFGQGTRLTVV.

This clone appeared many times. The V and J genes are TRBV5-1 and TRBJ1-2, with D perhaps TRBD1 (5 bases). The CDR3 loop spans 13 amino acids. Looked up from germline, CDR1 is SGHRS and CDR2 is YFSETQ. V dropped 7 bases and J dropped 6 bases, with 16 bases sitting between them. The CDR3 DNA follows: TGCGCCAGCCGCGAGACAGAGGGTAATGGCTACACCTTC. Its protein is CASRETEGNGYTF.

The chain joins TRBV20-1 to TRBJ2-3, with D hard to call. Looked up from germline, CDR1 is DFQATT and CDR2 is SNEGSKA (reference sequence). Trimming removed 5 bases from V and 6 bases from J, with 9 bases in between. This CDR3 comprises 11 residues. The CDR3 spells CSAPQSDTQYF. The CDR3 coding sequence is TGCAGTGCTCCCCAATCGGATACGCAGTATTTT.

About this clone: This sample also contains other DNA sequences that code for the same CDR3. The chain carries TRBV7-3 and TRBJ2-6, with a possible D match to TRBD1 (5 bases). V gave up 2 bases and J gave up 2 bases, with 7 bases separating them. Germline V lookup: CDR1 SGHTA, CDR2 FQGTGA. The CDR3 consists of 15 residues. The CDR3 sequence: CASSLEGAGANVLTF. The DNA for the CDR3 is TGTGCCAGCAGCTTAGAAGGGGCTGGGGCCAACGTCCTGACTTTC.

This clone was counted between two and nine times. The J gene is TRBJ2-7, the V gene TRBV29-1; possibly TRBD1 or TRBD2 for D (5 bases each). This CDR3 is 15 amino acids long. Germline CDR1 reads SQVTM; CDR2 reads ANQGSEA. The V end lost 4 bases, the J end lost 2 bases, and 18 bases lay between the germline ends. CDR3 DNA sequence: TGCAGCGTTGTGCAACCGGGACGGTTCCCCTACGAGCAGTACTTC. This gives the protein CSVVQPGRFPYEQYF.

This clone was detected only a few times. J is TRBJ1-4 and V is TRBV6-5; 7 bases align to TRBD1. Germline-derived CDR1 and CDR2 are MNHEY and SVGAGI. V was clipped by 2 bases and J by 8 bases; unmatched bases: 8. The CDR3 runs to 15 residues. The CDR3 here is CASSYGTGEGEKLFF. DNA for the CDR3: TGTGCCAGCAGTTACGGTACAGGGGAAGGCGAAAAACTGTTTTTT.

The sample holds one count of this clone. The chain recombines TRBV2 with TRBJ2-3; tentatively, D is TRBD1 or TRBD2 (5 bases each). Trimming removed 7 bases from V and 5 bases from J, with 13 bases in between. The CDR3 has 13 residues. Germline V gene data show CDR1 as SNHLY and CDR2 as FYNNEI. The CDR3 reads CASNGDGIDTQYF. Written as DNA, the CDR3 is TGTGCCAGCAATGGGGACGGTATAGATACGCAGTATTTT.

In its sample, this clone was seen a few times. The CDR3: CSVGYSGNEQFF. CDR3 nucleotide sequence: TGCAGCGTTGGCTATAGCGGGAATGAGCAGTTCTTC. This chain uses TRBV29-1 with TRBJ2-1; the match to TRBD2 covers 7 bases. This CDR3 is 12 amino acids long. The germline V gene has CDR1 SQVTM and CDR2 ANQGSEA. J was trimmed by 7 bases and V by 4 bases; bases with no gene match: 4.

V usage is TRBV20-1 and J usage is TRBJ1-1; D is unclear. The germline V and J ends were trimmed by 0 bases and 8 bases, with 7 bases remaining between them. The CDR3 sequence is 11 residues long. In germline, CDR1 is DFQATT, CDR2 SNEGSKA (reference sequence). CDR3 sequence: CSARENREAFF. CDR3 nucleotide sequence: TGCAGTGCTAGAGAAAATAGAGAAGCTTTCTTT.

This clone showed up just a few times. The chain joins TRBV6-6 to TRBJ1-1; no definite D call. CDR1 is MNHNY, CDR2 SVGAGI, per germline (reference sequence). The CDR3 spans 13 residues. V shed 6 bases and J shed 4 bases, with 12 bases lying between them. CDR3 sequence: CASRTSSLTEAFF. CDR3 in DNA: TGTGCCAGCAGAACTAGCTCACTCACTGAAGCTTTCTTT.